This T cell receptor (beta chain) was recovered during a study of cytomegalovirus exposure and HLA in healthy donors. The PCR contained 60 Vbeta and 13 Jbeta primers. The assay was immunoSEQ multiplex PCR, and TCRdb's table has in-frame clones only and misses some. The top ten clones hold under 4.5% of a sample with over 150,000 clones, about 83% of them seen once. As concerns this clone: The antigen remains unidentified.

The germline gives CDR1 SGHRS, CDR2 YFSETQ. Trimming cost V 2 bases and J 2 bases; bases outside gene matches: 6. CDR3 length equals 15 residues. Whole-study results and caveats: One later analysis reportedly identified an Asian-associated ancestry cluster that showed fewer N-insertions than the roughly 700-donor mean. TCR beta V- and J-gene trimming, according to a later analysis, was linked to a missense DCLRE1C variant. Productive status was seen about 87% or about 30% of the time for most TCR beta V segments in an earlier analysis.

The specimen was PBMCs. The receptor comes from a woman aged 40 to 50 in good health and CMV-seronegative. The chain carries TRBV5-1 and TRBJ1-1, with 7 bases that match TRBD1. The CDR3 reads CASSFQGGENTEAFF. CDR3 bases: TGCGCCAGCAGCTTCCAGGGGGGAGAAAACACTGAAGCTTTCTTT.